This TCR beta chain was profiled in a study of T cells in Graves' hyperthyroidism and ophthalmopathy. CDR3 size: 14 residues. Per the germline V gene, CDR1 is MNHNS and CDR2 is SASEGT. J lost 6 bases, V lost 6 bases, and 7 bases had no gene match. This clonotype has at least ten counts. The CDR3 regions of TCR beta were amplified from RNA transcripts. HTBI primers were the set used in a first-round RT-PCR of the TCR CDR3. Via MiXCR, TCRdb re-called the multiplex PCR reads, giving one row per CDR3 protein. The sample records about 250,000 distinct CDR3 sequences, approximately 16% being singletons. This TCR derives from a woman aged 50 to 60 with Graves' hyperthyroidism that later progressed to Graves' ophthalmopathy. The chain combines TRBV6-1 with TRBJ2-7; 11 bases are shared with TRBD1. The sample consisted of blood. The CDR3 sequence: CASRGGQGASEQYF. CDR3 nucleotides: TGTGCCAGCAGGGGCGGACAGGGGGCGTCCGAGCAGTACTTC.